Each of the 30 T cell receptor beta chains below was sequenced from the same sample in a study of beta chain features in type 1 diabetes. Every bit of the isolated RNA underwent reverse transcription, so sequencing read expressed TCRB transcripts. Clones were sequenced by immunoSEQ multiplex PCR, and TCRdb holds only the in-frame ones, with some missing. The sample includes hundreds of thousands of clones, roughly 14% seen only once; the top ten take about 0.04%. Sequenced sample: naive CD4+ T cells from blood. Every receptor here comes from a man younger than 45 in good health.

This clone was seen more than once but under ten times. The chain uses TRBV7-2 and TRBJ1-1; tentative D call: TRBD1 (5 bases). Germline CDR1 and CDR2: SGHTA and FQGNSA. This CDR3 contains 14 residues. V lost 2 bases to trimming and J lost 1 base, with 8 bases between them. CDR3 sequence reads: CASSLQGWNTEAFF. CDR3 in DNA: TGTGCCAGCAGCTTACAGGGTTGGAACACTGAAGCTTTCTTT.

This clone was counted between two and nine times. One end of the junction is discordant with germline, which a read error may explain. The DNA of the CDR3 is TGTGCCAGCAGTGAAGCGTTAGCGGGAGGGGCCCAGGAGGTCTTC. Amino acid sequence: CASSEALAGGAQEVF. The chain employs TRBV2 and TRBJ2-1, with 11 positions matching TRBD2. This CDR3 contains 15 residues. Germline V gives CDR1 SNHLY, CDR2 FYNNEI.

This clone was observed a few times. This chain uses TRBV2 with TRBJ2-7, with 7 bases that match TRBD2. The length of the CDR3 is 16 residues. Trimming at V came to 5 bases and at J to 1 base, leaving 11 bases not matched to a gene. Germline V gene sequence: CDR1 SNHLY, CDR2 FYNNEI. CDR3 DNA sequence: TGTGCCAGCAGTATGACGAGGACTAGTGTATCCTACGAGCAGTACTTC. Protein: CASSMTRTSVSYEQYF.

The CDR3 coding sequence is TGTGCCAGCAGTCCTTCGAGGGTCGGGGAGCAGTACTTC. This sequence encodes CASSPSRVGEQYF. V and J are TRBV7-9 and TRBJ2-5, with a weak D call TRBD2 (5 bases). V shed 6 bases and J shed 11 bases, with 19 bases lying between them. This CDR3 has 13 residues. The germline CDR1 and CDR2 sequences are SEHNR and FQNEAQ (reference sequence).

In its sample, this clone was seen a few times. This rearrangement joins TRBV11-3 to TRBJ2-1; 8 nucleotides line up with TRBD1. The CDR3 is 14 amino acids. The trim removed 6 bases at V and 8 bases at J, leaving 9 bases unmatched. Germline values: CDR1 SGHNT, CDR2 YENEEA. CDR3: CASRSTGVGDEQFF. As DNA, the CDR3 is TGTGCCAGCAGATCGACAGGGGTTGGGGATGAGCAGTTCTTC.

This rearrangement joins TRBV5-4 to TRBJ2-3; 7 positions agree with TRBD1. Losses at the gene ends were 0 bases for V and 4 bases for J; bases not matched to a gene: 5. CDR1 is SGHNT and CDR2 is YYREEE in the germline V gene (reference sequence). The CDR3 loop spans 15 amino acids. CDR3 sequence: CASSLAAGGADTQYF. CDR3 DNA: TGTGCCAGCAGCTTGGCCGCAGGGGGAGCAGATACGCAGTATTTT.

The chain links TRBV25-1 to TRBJ1-1; 8 nucleotides match TRBD1. CDR3 size: 12 residues. Germline CDR1 reads MGHDK; CDR2 reads SYGVNS. V trimming: 9 bases; J trimming: 4 bases; junction bases outside the gene matches: 4. The DNA for the CDR3 is TGTGCCAGTCAAACAGGGGGCACTGAAGCTTTCTTT. Encoded protein: CASQTGGTEAFF.

This chain uses TRBV29-1 with TRBJ1-6; no clear D. The germline V and J ends were trimmed by 3 bases and 9 bases, with 15 bases remaining between them. The CDR3 consists of 14 residues. Germline V gene lookup returns CDR1 SQVTM and CDR2 ANQGSEA. CDR3: CSVDWPGLSSPLHF. The DNA for the CDR3 is TGCAGCGTTGACTGGCCGGGTTTAAGTTCACCCCTCCACTTT.

This clone was recorded a few times. The chain has TRBV27 and TRBJ1-6; D is uncertain. This CDR3 is built from 14 residues. V lost 3 bases, J lost 5 bases, and 8 bases lay in between. CDR1 is MNHEY and CDR2 is SMNVEV in the germline V gene (reference sequence). DNA of the CDR3: TGTGCCAGCAGTTTGGGGTTCGATAATTCACCCCTCCACTTT. Translation gives CASSLGFDNSPLHF.

V usage is TRBV7-2 and J usage is TRBJ2-2; TRBD2 might be the D (5 bases). From germline, CDR1 is SGHTA and CDR2 FQGNSA. The CDR3 sequence is 17 residues long. V dropped 0 bases and J dropped 1 base, with 12 bases sitting between them. The CDR3 protein is CASSLAAIGRNTGELFF. The CDR3 DNA follows: TGTGCCAGCAGCTTAGCTGCGATAGGGAGGAACACCGGGGAGCTGTTTTTT.

The chain has TRBV10-3 and TRBJ1-2; D gene uncertain. This CDR3 has 9 amino acids. The V gene lost 10 bases and the J gene lost 8 bases, with 8 bases spanning the gap. Looked up from germline, CDR1 is ENHRY and CDR2 is SYGVKD. CDR3 sequence reads: CASIIGYTF. The CDR3 DNA is TGTGCCAGCATAATCGGCTACACCTTC.

The table lists this clone with a few counts. The chain has TRBV29-1 and TRBJ2-7; perhaps TRBD1 as D (5 bases). Trimming shortened V by 0 bases and J by 2 bases, and 11 bases separated the two germline ends. The V gene's germline CDR1 is SQVTM and CDR2 ANQGSEA. The CDR3 covers 14 residues. The CDR3 here is CSVEDPQGTYEQYF. The CDR3 coding sequence is TGCAGCGTTGAAGATCCTCAGGGTACCTACGAGCAGTACTTC.

There are a few counts of this clone. Other DNA sequences in the same sample also yield this CDR3. The chain links TRBV6-5 to TRBJ1-2; D is unresolved. V gave up 6 bases and J gave up 2 bases, with 10 bases separating them. From germline, CDR1 is MNHEY and CDR2 SVGAGI. The length of the CDR3 is 13 residues. CDR3 protein: CASSRTENYGYTF. In DNA, the CDR3 is TGTGCCAGCAGCCGCACAGAGAACTATGGCTACACCTTC.

The chain carries TRBV2 and TRBJ2-5; a weak D match, TRBD1 (5 bases). This CDR3 has 12 amino acids. The ends were cut back, 8 bases at V and 9 bases at J, with 16 bases in the middle. Germline CDR1 SNHLY, CDR2 FYNNEI. DNA of the CDR3: TGTGCCAGCGGAGAAATACCAGGGTCCCAGTACTTC. Protein product: CASGEIPGSQYF.

This clone was observed a few times. This chain joins TRBV4-3 and TRBJ2-1, with TRBD1 matching 8 bases. Germline lookup yields CDR1 LGHNA and CDR2 YSLEER. V lost 0 bases to trimming and J lost 4 bases; unmatched junction nucleotides: 2. The CDR3 extends over 15 amino acids. For the CDR3, the DNA is TGCGCCAGCAGCCAAGATTGGACAGGGTACAATGAGCAGTTCTTC. Its protein product is CASSQDWTGYNEQFF.

V gene TRBV9 combines with J gene TRBJ2-5; D ambiguous. Trimming left V 4 bases short and J 5 bases short, with 15 bases between. The CDR3 has 14 amino acids. In germline, CDR1 is SGDLS, CDR2 YYNGEE. In DNA form, the CDR3 reads TGTGCCAGCAGCTTCCAGGACGGTTTCGAGACCCAGTACTTC. Its translation: CASSFQDGFETQYF.

V and J are TRBV29-1 and TRBJ2-7; 10 positions agree with TRBD1. The CDR3 runs to 14 residues. Trimming cost V 4 bases and J 3 bases; bases outside gene matches: 6. Germline V gene lookup returns CDR1 SQVTM and CDR2 ANQGSEA. The CDR3 region has the DNA TGCAGCGTTGTGAGGGGACAGGGGCACTACGAGCAGTACTTC. The encoded protein is CSVVRGQGHYEQYF.

This clone has only a few counts. The chain joins TRBV9 to TRBJ2-3, with 7 bases identical to TRBD2. The germline CDR1 and CDR2 sequences are SGDLS and YYNGEE. J was trimmed by 2 bases and V by 0 bases; bases with no gene match: 6. CDR3 length equals 16 residues. The CDR3 is CASSVALADFTDTQYF. The CDR3 DNA follows: TGTGCCAGCAGCGTAGCTCTAGCGGACTTCACAGATACGCAGTATTTT.

This clone was counted only a few times. This clone may be a read error of a much larger clone one base away. Other DNA sequences in the same sample also yield this CDR3. The V and J genes are TRBV7-3 and TRBJ2-3; D uncertain. CDR3 size: 13 residues. Germline CDR1 and CDR2: SGHTA and FQGTGA. Trimming shortened V by 0 bases and J by 1 base, and 2 bases separated the two germline ends. The CDR3 spells CASSLTGTDTQYF. The CDR3, as DNA: TGTGCCAGCAGCTTAACGGGCACAGATACGCAGTATTTT. Filled out from reference TRBV7-3 and TRBJ2-3, the complete variable domain reads GAGVSQTPSNKVTEKGKYVELRCDPISGHTALYWYRQSLGQGPEFLIYFQGTGAADDSGLPNDRFFAVRPEGSVSTLKIQRTERGDSAVYLCASSLTGTDTQYFGPGTRLTVL.

The chain carries TRBV5-1 and TRBJ1-5, with D hard to call. The CDR3 consists of 14 residues. Looked up from germline, CDR1 is SGHRS and CDR2 is YFSETQ. V gave up 2 bases and J gave up 4 bases, with 10 bases separating them. In DNA form, the CDR3 reads TGCGCCAGCAGCTTAGGTACAGATAATCAGCCCCAGCATTTT. Protein sequence: CASSLGTDNQPQHF.

This clone was detected only a few times. The chain couples TRBV7-6 to TRBJ2-1; tentative D call: TRBD1 (5 bases). The CDR3 has 15 amino acids. Trimming took 1 base from V and 1 from J, leaving 8 bases between them. Germline V gene lookup returns CDR1 SGHVS and CDR2 FNYEAQ. The CDR3 reads CASSLVQGSYNEQFF. The CDR3 bases are TGTGCCAGCAGCTTAGTGCAGGGTTCCTACAATGAGCAGTTCTTC.

This chain links TRBV11-1 with TRBJ2-1; 10 bases fit TRBD2. CDR3 length: 17 residues. V trimming: 5 bases; J trimming: 4 bases; junction bases outside the gene matches: 11. CDR1 SGHAT and CDR2 FQDESV come from the germline V gene (reference sequence). CDR3 sequence reads: CASSPRTSGALYNEQFF. The CDR3 DNA follows: TGTGCCAGCAGCCCTAGGACTAGCGGAGCGTTGTACAATGAGCAGTTCTTC.

This clone was counted only a few times. V and J are TRBV25-1 and TRBJ2-1; 10 bases align to TRBD1. With V trimmed by 8 bases and J by 4 bases, 5 bases remained unmatched. Germline CDR1 and CDR2: MGHDK and SYGVNS. CDR3 length equals 14 residues. CDR3 loop: CASSGTGVYNEQFF. The CDR3 bases are TGTGCCAGCTCCGGGACAGGGGTGTACAATGAGCAGTTCTTC. Full variable domain (rest looked up from reference TRBV25-1 and TRBJ2-1): EADIYQTPRYLVIGTGKKITLECSQTMGHDKMYWYQQDPGMELHLIHYSYGVNSTEKGDLSSESTVSRIRTEHFPLTLESARPSHTSQYLCASSGTGVYNEQFFGPGTRLTVL.

Remarks on this clone: The sample carries other DNA sequences with the same CDR3. The chain employs TRBV29-1 and TRBJ2-1, with no clear D. Per the germline V gene, CDR1 is SQVTM and CDR2 is ANQGSEA. The CDR3 length is 12 residues. V lost 3 bases and J lost 4, with 7 bases in between. CDR3 protein: CSVEAGYNEQFF. CDR3 bases: TGCAGCGTTGAGGCAGGATACAATGAGCAGTTCTTC.

CDR3 nucleotides: TGTGCCAGCAGTTTTATGACTGAAGCTTTCTTT. Translation gives CASSFMTEAFF. The rearrangement uses TRBV28 and TRBJ1-1; no firm D call. Germline V lookup: CDR1 MDHEN, CDR2 SYDVKM. Between the trimmed V and J ends, which lost 3 bases and 5 bases, there was a span of 4 bases. This CDR3 is 11 amino acids long.

In the case of this clone: One base away lies a much larger clone, so this may be a sequencing read error. Within the sample, other DNA sequences also encode this same CDR3. The chain uses TRBV6-5 and TRBJ1-1; the D gene is possibly TRBD1 (6 bases). This CDR3 has 12 amino acids. The V gene's germline CDR1 is MNHEY and CDR2 SVGAGI. V was cut by 6 bases and J by 1 base, with 6 bases left in between. The CDR3 DNA reads as TGTGCCAGCAGGACAGGGAACACTGAAGCTTTCTTT. Protein: CASRTGNTEAFF.

With respect to this clone: The identical CDR3 is also encoded by other nucleotide sequences in the sample. The chain links TRBV18 to TRBJ2-5; D unresolved. CDR1 is KGHSH, CDR2 LQKENI, per germline. CDR3 size: 12 residues. V was clipped by 1 base and J by 4 bases, with 4 bases between them. For the CDR3, the DNA is TGTGCCAGCTCACCACTAGGAGAGACCCAGTACTTC. This codes for CASSPLGETQYF.

The V gene is TRBV6-1, the J gene TRBJ1-1, with TRBD1 as a possible D gene (5 bases). V lost 8 bases and J 5 bases, leaving 12 bases between the germline ends. The CDR3 loop spans 12 amino acids. Germline V gene data show CDR1 as MNHNS and CDR2 as SASEGT. The chain's CDR3 is CASRRGGTEAFF. CDR3 nucleotide sequence: TGTGCCAGCCGGAGGGGCGGGACTGAAGCTTTCTTT.

The CDR3 region is CASSGTSGNYEQFF. In nucleotides, the CDR3 is TGTGCCAGCTCCGGGACTAGCGGGAACTATGAGCAGTTCTTC. The chain employs TRBV2 and TRBJ2-1; TRBD2 matches 13 bases. CDR3 length: 14 amino acids. CDR1 is SNHLY, CDR2 FYNNEI, per germline. The junction had 6 bases not matched to a gene; V was cut back by 8 bases and J by 8 bases.

V is TRBV5-1 and J is TRBJ1-6; possibly TRBD1 for D (5 bases). Germline V CDR1 and CDR2: SGHRS, YFSETQ. This CDR3 is 15 amino acids long. The V and J ends lost 4 bases and 7 bases respectively, with 15 bases between them. The CDR3 DNA reads as TGCGCCAGCAGCCTGGGACCGGGCAACAATTCACCCCTCCACTTT. It encodes CASSLGPGNNSPLHF.